This TCR beta chain was documented in a study of PD-1 blockade in classical Hodgkin lymphoma. Clones were read by immunoSEQ multiplex PCR, and TCRdb kept only the in-frame ones, dropping some. The data hold some 32,000 clones, with 65% to 90% observed a single time. Study-wide results and limits: Complete responders possessed baseline diversity comparable to newly diagnosed patients. Relapsed/refractory patients reportedly had the lowest baseline TCR diversity, below newly diagnosed patients, who were below healthy donors.

As to this clone: Its antigen is currently unknown.

Each patient experienced a relapse that followed autologous stem cell transplantation, and brentuximab vedotin exposure varied. The V end was cut by 2 bases, the J end by 3 bases, with 16 bases between. CDR3 size: 16 residues. Germline values: CDR1 SGHVS, CDR2 FNYEAQ. This chain joins TRBV7-6 and TRBJ2-5, with D possibly matching TRBD1 (8 bases). Material: peripheral blood mononuclear cells (PBMCs), obtained at baseline. The sequence derives from a human donor with classical Hodgkin lymphoma. This CDR3 is CASSLKGGDRKETQYF. CDR3 DNA: TGTGCCAGCAGCTTAAAGGGGGGGGACAGGAAAGAGACCCAGTACTTC.